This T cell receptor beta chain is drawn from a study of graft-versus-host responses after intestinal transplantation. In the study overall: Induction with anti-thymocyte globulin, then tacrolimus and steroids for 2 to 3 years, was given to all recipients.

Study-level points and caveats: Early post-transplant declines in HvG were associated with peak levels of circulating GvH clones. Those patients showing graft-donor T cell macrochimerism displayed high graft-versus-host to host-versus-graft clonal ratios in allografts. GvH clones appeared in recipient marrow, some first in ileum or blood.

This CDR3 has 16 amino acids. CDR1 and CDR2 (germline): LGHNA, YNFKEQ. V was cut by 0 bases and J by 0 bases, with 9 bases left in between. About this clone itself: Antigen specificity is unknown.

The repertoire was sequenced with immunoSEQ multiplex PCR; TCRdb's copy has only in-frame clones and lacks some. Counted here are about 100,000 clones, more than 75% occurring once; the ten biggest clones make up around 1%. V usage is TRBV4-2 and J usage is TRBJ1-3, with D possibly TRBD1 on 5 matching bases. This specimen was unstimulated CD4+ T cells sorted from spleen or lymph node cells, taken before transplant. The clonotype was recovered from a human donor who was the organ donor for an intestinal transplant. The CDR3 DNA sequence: TGTGCCAGCAGCCAAGAGGCGACAGTCTCTGGAAACACCATATATTTT. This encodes CASSQEATVSGNTIYF.